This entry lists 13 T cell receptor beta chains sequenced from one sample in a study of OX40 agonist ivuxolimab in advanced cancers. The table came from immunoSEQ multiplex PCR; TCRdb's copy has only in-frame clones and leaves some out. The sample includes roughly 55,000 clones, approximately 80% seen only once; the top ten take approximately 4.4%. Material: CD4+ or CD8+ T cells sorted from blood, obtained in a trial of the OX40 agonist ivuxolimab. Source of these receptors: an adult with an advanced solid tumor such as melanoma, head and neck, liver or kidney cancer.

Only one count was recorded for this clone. The CDR3 nucleotides are TGTGCCAGCAGCCCCTCGCGGCCGGGGACACTTCGAATTGCAGATACGCAGTATTTT. Translated, it gives CASSPSRPGTLRIADTQYF. The V and J genes are TRBV7-8 and TRBJ2-3; D is perhaps TRBD1 (6 bases). Deletions cut 5 bases from V and 4 bases from J, with 28 bases between. The CDR3 sequence is 19 residues long. Germline V lookup: CDR1 SGHVS, CDR2 FQNEAQ. The complete variable domain, with remaining parts taken from reference TRBV7-8 and TRBJ2-3, reads GAGVSQSPRYKVAKRGQDVALRCDPISGHVSLFWYQQALGQGPEFLTYFQNEAQLDKSGLPSDRFFAERPEGSVSTLKIQRTQQEDSAVYLCASSPSRPGTLRIADTQYFGPGTRLTVL.

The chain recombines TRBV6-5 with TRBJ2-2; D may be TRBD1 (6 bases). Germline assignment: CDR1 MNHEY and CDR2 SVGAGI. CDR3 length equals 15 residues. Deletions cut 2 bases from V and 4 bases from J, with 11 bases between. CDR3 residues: CASSYDRFPTGELFF. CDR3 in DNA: TGTGCCAGCAGTTACGACAGGTTCCCCACCGGGGAGCTGTTTTTT.

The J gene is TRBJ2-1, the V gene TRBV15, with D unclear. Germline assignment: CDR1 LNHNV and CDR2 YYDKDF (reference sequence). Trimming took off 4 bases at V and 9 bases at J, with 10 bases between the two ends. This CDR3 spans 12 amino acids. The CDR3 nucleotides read TGTGCCACCAGCACACTTCTTGGTGAGCAGTTCTTC. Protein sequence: CATSTLLGEQFF.

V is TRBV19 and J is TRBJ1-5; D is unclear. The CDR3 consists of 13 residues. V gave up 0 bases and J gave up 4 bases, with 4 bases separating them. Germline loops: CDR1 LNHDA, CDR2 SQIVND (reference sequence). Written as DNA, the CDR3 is TGTGCCAGTAGTATAGAAGGGAATCAGCCCCAGCATTTT. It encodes CASSIEGNQPQHF.

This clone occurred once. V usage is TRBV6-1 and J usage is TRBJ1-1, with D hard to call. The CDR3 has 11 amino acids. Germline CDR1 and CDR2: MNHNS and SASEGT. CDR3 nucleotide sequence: TGTGCGACCCGTAAGAACACTGAAGCTTTCTTT. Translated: CATRKNTEAFF.

CDR3 protein: CASSELHTQYF. CDR3 nucleotide sequence: TGTGCCAGCAGTGAATTACATACGCAGTATTTT. This rearrangement joins TRBV2 to TRBJ2-3; D gene unclear. Germline V gene sequence: CDR1 SNHLY, CDR2 FYNNEI. This CDR3 region has 11 residues. V was cut by 2 bases and J by 7 bases, with 4 bases left in between.

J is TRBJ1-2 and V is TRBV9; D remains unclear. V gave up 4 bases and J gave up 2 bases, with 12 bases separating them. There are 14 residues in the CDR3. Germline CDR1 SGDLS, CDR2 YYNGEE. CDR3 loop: CASSSQGRNYGYTF. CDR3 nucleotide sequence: TGTGCCAGCAGCTCCCAAGGACGGAACTATGGCTACACCTTC.

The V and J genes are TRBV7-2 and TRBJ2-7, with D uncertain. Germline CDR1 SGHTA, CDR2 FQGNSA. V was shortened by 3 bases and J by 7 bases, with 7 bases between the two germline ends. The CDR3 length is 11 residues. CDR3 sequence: CASSLWKEQYF. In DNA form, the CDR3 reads TGTGCCAGCAGCTTGTGGAAGGAGCAGTACTTC.

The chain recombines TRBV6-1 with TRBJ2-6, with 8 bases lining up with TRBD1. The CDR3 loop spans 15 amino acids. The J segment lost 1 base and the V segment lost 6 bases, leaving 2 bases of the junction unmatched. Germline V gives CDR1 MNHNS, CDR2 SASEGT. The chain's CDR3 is CASRQGGSGANVLTF. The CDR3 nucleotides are TGTGCCAGCAGACAGGGGGGTTCTGGGGCCAACGTCCTGACTTTC.

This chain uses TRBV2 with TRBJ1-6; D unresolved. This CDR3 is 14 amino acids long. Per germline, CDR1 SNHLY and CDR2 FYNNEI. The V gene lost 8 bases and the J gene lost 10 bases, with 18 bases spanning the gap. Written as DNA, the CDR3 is TGTGCCAGCGGATTCATAGTGGGTGAATCACCCCTCCACTTT. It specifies CASGFIVGESPLHF.

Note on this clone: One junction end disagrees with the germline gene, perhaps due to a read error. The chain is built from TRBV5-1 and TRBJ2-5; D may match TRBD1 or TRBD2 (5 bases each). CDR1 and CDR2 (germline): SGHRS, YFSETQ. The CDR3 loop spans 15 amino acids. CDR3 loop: CTSSLATGTQETQYF. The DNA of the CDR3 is TGCACCAGCAGCTTGGCCACGGGGACCCAAGAGACCCAGTACTTC.

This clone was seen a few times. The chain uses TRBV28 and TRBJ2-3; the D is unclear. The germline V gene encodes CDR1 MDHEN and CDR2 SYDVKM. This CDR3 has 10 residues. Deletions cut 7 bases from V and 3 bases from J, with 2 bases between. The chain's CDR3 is CASMTDTQYF. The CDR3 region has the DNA TGTGCCAGCATGACAGATACGCAGTATTTT.

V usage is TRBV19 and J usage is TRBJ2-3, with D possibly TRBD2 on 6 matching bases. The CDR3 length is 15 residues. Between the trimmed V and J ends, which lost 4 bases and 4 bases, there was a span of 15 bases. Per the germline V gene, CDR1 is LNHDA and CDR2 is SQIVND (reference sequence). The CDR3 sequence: CASSTSASWADTQYF. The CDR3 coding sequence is TGTGCCAGTAGTACTAGCGCATCCTGGGCAGATACGCAGTATTTT.